This T cell receptor (beta chain) derives from a study of CD8 T cells in Susac syndrome. Random-hexamer reverse transcription was applied to about 0.5 to 1 ug RNA. The TCR beta CDR3 was amplified by immunoSEQ multiplex PCR across 54 Vbeta, 13 Jbeta. TCRdb analysed the immunoSEQ multiplex PCR reads with MiXCR anew, one entry per CDR3 protein. Found here are 250,000 to 300,000 distinct CDR3 sequences, 89% of them singletons; the top ten hold around 0.18%. This CDR3 region has 11 residues. The V gene lost 0 bases and the J gene lost 4 bases, with 4 bases spanning the gap. CDR1 DFQATT and CDR2 SNEGSKA come from the germline V gene (reference sequence).

The chain combines TRBV20-1 with TRBJ2-7; D gene ambiguous. Sequencing was done on a sample of CD8+ T cells from PBMCs. The receptor was derived from a human donor with multiple sclerosis. The chain's CDR3 is CSAREGYEQYF. In DNA, the CDR3 is TGCAGTGCTAGAGAAGGTTACGAGCAGTACTTC.